This note documents a single TCR beta chain sequence. This sample is part of a study of T cells in Graves' hyperthyroidism and ophthalmopathy. More than 9.5 ml fresh peripheral blood yielded the PBMCs. Unmatched junction bases numbered 9, after V lost 2 bases and J lost 4 bases. Germline V CDR1 and CDR2: MDHEN, SYDVKM. The CDR3 has 16 residues. There were TCR beta CDR3 regions amplified from RNA transcripts. Initially, a first-round RT-PCR of the TCR CDR3 employed the HTBI primer set. MiXCR, applied by TCRdb to the multiplex PCR reads, yields one record per CDR3 protein. This repertoire shows about 640,000 distinct CDR3 sequences, more than 20% found once; its top ten account for roughly a third.

This receptor was taken from a man aged 30-40 years with Graves' ophthalmopathy. J is TRBJ2-7 and V is TRBV28, with 9 bases aligning to TRBD1. The material sequenced was blood. This CDR3 reads CASSLGPGTGRYEQYF. DNA for the CDR3: TGTGCCAGCAGTTTAGGCCCCGGGACAGGGAGATACGAGCAGTACTTC. Combining the CDR3 with reference TRBV28 and TRBJ2-7 gives the whole variable domain DVKVTQSSRYLVKRTGEKVFLECVQDMDHENMFWYRQDPGLGLRLIYFSYDVKMKEKGDIPEGYSVSREKKERFSLILESASTNQTSMYLCASSLGPGTGRYEQYFGPGTRLTVT.